This note documents a single T cell receptor beta chain sequence. This entry belongs to a study of CD8 T cells in Susac syndrome. The CDR3 runs 14 residues. Germline CDR1 is MNHEY and CDR2 is SVGEGT. Trimming took 7 bases from V and 1 from J; bases not matched to a gene: 4. Roughly 0.5 to 1 ug RNA was reverse transcribed with random hexamers. TCRdb reanalysed the immunoSEQ multiplex PCR reads using MiXCR and keeps one entry per CDR3 protein. The sample shows about 150,000 distinct CDR3 sequences, around 94% of them seen only once. This receptor was identified in a human donor in good health. V usage is TRBV6-2 or TRBV6-3 and J usage is TRBJ2-5, with 9 nucleotides matching TRBD2. Input material: CD4+ T cells from PBMCs. CDR3 nucleotide sequence: TGTGCCAGCATCAGTAGCGGGAGCCAAGAGACCCAGTACTTC. This sequence encodes CASISSGSQETQYF.